The 17 T cell receptor beta chains below were found in one sample sequenced in a study of blood T cell repertoires in COVID-19. Only in-frame clones appear in the TCRdb table, and some are missing; sequencing was by immunoSEQ multiplex PCR. This sample has 300,000 to 500,000 clones, with roughly 90% found just once. Sample: PBMCs or T cells enriched from blood (not recorded which). These TCRs come from a woman between 25 and 40 years old with acute COVID-19.

This chain uses TRBV6-2 or TRBV6-3 with TRBJ2-1; 8 bases are a match to TRBD2. The germline gives CDR1 MNHEY, CDR2 SVGEGT. This CDR3 is built from 16 residues. The trim removed 6 bases at V and 4 bases at J, leaving 11 bases unmatched. In nucleotides, the CDR3 is TGTGCCAGCAGCTCCCCTTCGGGGGGGCGATACAATGAGCAGTTCTTC. Translated: CASSSPSGGRYNEQFF.

The chain is built from TRBV5-6 and TRBJ2-1; D is unresolved. CDR3 length: 14 amino acids. Between the trimmed V and J ends, which lost 0 bases and 4 bases, there was a span of 8 bases. Germline V lookup: CDR1 SGHDT, CDR2 YYEEEE. The CDR3 DNA reads as TGTGCCAGCAGCTTGGGAACTGATTACAATGAGCAGTTCTTC. Residues: CASSLGTDYNEQFF.

The chain combines TRBV3-1 (or the pseudogene TRBV3-2) with TRBJ2-1; 8 bases fit TRBD2. V was pared by 3 bases and J by 8 bases, with 3 bases of the junction left unmatched. The CDR3 covers 13 residues. Germline-derived CDR1 and CDR2 are LGHDT and YNNKEL (reference sequence). As DNA, the CDR3 is TGTGCCAGCAGCCACGGGGGGGCCGATGAGCAGTTCTTC. It specifies CASSHGGADEQFF.

The genes are TRBV6-5 and TRBJ1-6; D may be TRBD1 (6 bases). The V end was cut by 5 bases, the J end by 7 bases, with 15 bases between. CDR1 and CDR2 (germline): MNHEY, SVGAGI. The CDR3 sequence is 15 residues long. The CDR3 region is CASSPGWTENSPLHF. CDR3 nucleotides: TGTGCCAGCAGTCCCGGTTGGACAGAGAATTCACCCCTCCACTTT.

The genes are TRBV25-1 and TRBJ1-4; a weak D match, TRBD1 (5 bases). The CDR3 extends over 15 amino acids. Germline CDR1 is MGHDK and CDR2 is SYGVNS. Trimming pared 8 bases from V and 3 bases from J, leaving 16 bases between. CDR3 residues: CASAIPQGSNEKLFF. The CDR3 bases are TGTGCCAGCGCCATCCCTCAGGGTTCTAATGAAAAACTGTTTTTT.

The V gene is TRBV4-3, the J gene TRBJ2-3; the match to TRBD2 covers 13 bases. The CDR3 extends over 17 amino acids. Germline V gene sequence: CDR1 LGHNA, CDR2 YSLEER. V gave up 5 bases and J gave up 0 bases; unmatched junction bases: 5. The CDR3 region has the DNA TGCGCCAGCAGCTTCGGACTAGCGGGGGAAAGCACAGATACGCAGTATTTT. Translated: CASSFGLAGESTDTQYF.

The chain couples TRBV6-5 to TRBJ1-4; D is perhaps TRBD1 (6 bases). The V gene lost 8 bases and the J gene lost 8 bases, with 18 bases spanning the gap. The CDR3 covers 14 residues. Germline CDR1 is MNHEY and CDR2 is SVGAGI. The CDR3 spells CASGGVRVMEKLFF. CDR3 DNA: TGTGCCAGCGGGGGCGTCAGGGTTATGGAAAAACTGTTTTTT.

The genes are TRBV2 and TRBJ1-2, with 7 nucleotides matching TRBD1. The CDR3 is 15 residues long. V dropped 4 bases and J dropped 7; count of bases not matched to a gene: 12. CDR1 and CDR2 (germline): SNHLY, FYNNEI. As DNA, the CDR3 is TGTGCCAGCAGTGTTTCCGGGACAGTTTCTCGTGGCTACACCTTC. Protein: CASSVSGTVSRGYTF.

The CDR3 DNA is TGTGCCAGTACTACGGGGACAGGGGAAGGCTATGGCTACACCTTC. Translated, it gives CASTTGTGEGYGYTF. The rearrangement uses TRBV19 and TRBJ1-2; 10 nucleotides agree with TRBD1. The V and J ends lost 7 bases and 4 bases, in that order; junction bases with no gene match: 9. This CDR3 has 15 amino acids. Germline V gene data show CDR1 as LNHDA and CDR2 as SQIVND (reference sequence).

The chain uses TRBV12-3 or TRBV12-4 and TRBJ1-2; no definite D call. The CDR3 spans 13 residues. Between the trimmed V and J ends, which lost 3 bases and 4 bases, there was a span of 9 bases. CDR3 sequence: CASSLVGSYGYTF. The CDR3 DNA sequence: TGTGCCAGCAGTTTGGTAGGGAGCTATGGCTACACCTTC.

The genes are TRBV24-1 and TRBJ2-2; D may be TRBD1 (5 bases). The CDR3 covers 14 residues. CDR1 is KGHDR and CDR2 is SFDVKD in the germline V gene. V was trimmed by 7 bases and J by 2 bases, leaving 10 bases between them. Here the CDR3 DNA reads TGTGCCACCAGAGGAAGGGGAAACACCGGGGAGCTGTTTTTT. Amino acids: CATRGRGNTGELFF.

The chain uses TRBV15 and TRBJ1-1; D is perhaps TRBD1 (6 bases). Trimming removed 5 bases at V and 6 bases at J, with 16 bases between. The CDR3 runs to 14 residues. CDR1 is LNHNV and CDR2 is YYDKDF in the germline V gene (reference sequence). CDR3 DNA sequence: TGTGCCACCAGCCCAGCAGGGGCGGGGGCTGAAGCTTTCTTT. As protein: CATSPAGAGAEAFF.

This clone was seen a handful of times. The chain carries TRBV7-3 and TRBJ1-6; D remains unclear. CDR3 length: 18 amino acids. Germline lookup yields CDR1 SGHTA and CDR2 FQGTGA. Trimming shortened V by 0 bases and J by 0 bases, and 12 bases separated the two germline ends. DNA for the CDR3: TGTGCCAGCAGCTTAACGGGTAGAGGGAGCTCCTATAATTCACCCCTCCACTTT. It codes for CASSLTGRGSSYNSPLHF.

The rearrangement uses TRBV6-4 and TRBJ1-3, with D unresolved. CDR1 MRHNA and CDR2 SNTAGT come from the germline V gene. This CDR3 contains 17 residues. V lost 0 bases and J lost 2, with 14 bases in between. CDR3 DNA: TGTGCCAGCAGTGACTCGAAGGAGCCCTTCCCTGGAAACACCATATATTTT. It codes for CASSDSKEPFPGNTIYF.

The rearrangement joins TRBV5-1 to TRBJ1-2; weak D call: TRBD1 (5 bases). Germline loops: CDR1 SGHRS, CDR2 YFSETQ. Trimming pared 4 bases from V and 3 bases from J, leaving 10 bases between. The CDR3 contains 13 residues. CDR3 DNA sequence: TGCGCCAGCAGCCAGGACAACTACTATGGCTACACCTTC. Translation gives CASSQDNYYGYTF.

The chain couples TRBV10-3 to TRBJ1-2; D is possibly TRBD1 (5 bases). Germline V lookup: CDR1 ENHRY, CDR2 SYGVKD. The CDR3 loop spans 11 amino acids. The V end was cut by 7 bases, the J end by 6 bases, with 9 bases between. The CDR3 coding sequence is TGTGCCATCATGGCAGGGAATGGCTACACCTTC. Translated, it gives CAIMAGNGYTF.

The rearrangement links TRBV9 to TRBJ2-1, with TRBD2 as a possible D gene (5 bases). This CDR3 comprises 14 residues. The V end was cut by 4 bases, the J end by 8 bases, with 16 bases between. CDR1 is SGDLS, CDR2 YYNGEE, per germline. In DNA form, the CDR3 reads TGTGCCAGCAGCCCCGGGGAGCCCGCCCATGAGCAGTTCTTC. It yields the protein CASSPGEPAHEQFF.